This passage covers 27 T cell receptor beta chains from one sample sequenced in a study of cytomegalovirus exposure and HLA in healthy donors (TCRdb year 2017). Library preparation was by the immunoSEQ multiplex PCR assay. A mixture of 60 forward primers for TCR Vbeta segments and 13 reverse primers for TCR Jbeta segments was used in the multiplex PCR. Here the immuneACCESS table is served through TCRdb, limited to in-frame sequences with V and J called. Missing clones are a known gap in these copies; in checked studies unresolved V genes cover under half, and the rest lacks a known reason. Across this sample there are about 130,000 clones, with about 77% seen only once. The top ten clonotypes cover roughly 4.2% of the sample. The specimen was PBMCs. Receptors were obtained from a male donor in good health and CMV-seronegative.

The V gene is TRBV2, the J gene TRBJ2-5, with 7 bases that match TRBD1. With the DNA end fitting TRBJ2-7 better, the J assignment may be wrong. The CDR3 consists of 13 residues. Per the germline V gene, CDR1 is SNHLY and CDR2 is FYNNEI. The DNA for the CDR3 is TGTGCCAGCAATCCGACAGGGCCGACCGAGCAGTACTTC. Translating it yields CASNPTGPTEQYF.

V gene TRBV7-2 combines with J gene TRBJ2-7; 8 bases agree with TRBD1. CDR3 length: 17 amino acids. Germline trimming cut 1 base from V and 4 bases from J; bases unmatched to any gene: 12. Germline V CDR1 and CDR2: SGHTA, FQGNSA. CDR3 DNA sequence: TGTGCCAGCAGCTTAGGGTACGGCAGGGGGCGCTGGTACGAGCAGTACTTC. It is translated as CASSLGYGRGRWYEQYF.

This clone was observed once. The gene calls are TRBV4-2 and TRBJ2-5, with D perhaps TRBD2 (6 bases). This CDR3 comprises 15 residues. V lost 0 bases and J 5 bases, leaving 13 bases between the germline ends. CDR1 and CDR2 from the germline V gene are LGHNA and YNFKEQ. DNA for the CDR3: TGTGCCAGCAGCCAAGACGGGGGTAGATCGGAGACCCAGTACTTC. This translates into CASSQDGGRSETQYF.

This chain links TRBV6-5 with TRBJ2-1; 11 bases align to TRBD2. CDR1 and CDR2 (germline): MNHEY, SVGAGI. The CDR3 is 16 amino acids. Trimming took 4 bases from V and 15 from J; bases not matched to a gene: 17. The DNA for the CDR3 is TGTGCCAGCAGTTCCGCGTTGACTAGCGGGATACAAGGCTGGTTCTTC. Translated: CASSSALTSGIQGWFF.

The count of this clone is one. CDR3 DNA sequence: TGTGCCAGCAGCCAAGACAGTCGGAACACCGGGGAGCTGTTTTTT. Protein product: CASSQDSRNTGELFF. The rearrangement uses TRBV4-2 and TRBJ2-2, with unresolved D. Germline assignment: CDR1 LGHNA and CDR2 YNFKEQ. V was cut by 0 bases and J by 1 base, with 6 bases left in between. CDR3 length equals 15 residues.

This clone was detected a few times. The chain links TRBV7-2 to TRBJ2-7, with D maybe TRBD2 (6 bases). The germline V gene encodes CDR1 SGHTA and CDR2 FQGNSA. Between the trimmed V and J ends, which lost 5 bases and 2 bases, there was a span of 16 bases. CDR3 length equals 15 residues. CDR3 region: CASSPVRGPTYEQYF. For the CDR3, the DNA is TGTGCCAGCAGCCCCGTGCGGGGTCCAACCTACGAGCAGTACTTC.

CDR3 sequence: CASSQAPGTSGYSTDTQYF. In DNA, the CDR3 is TGCGCCAGCAGCCAAGCTCCCGGGACTAGCGGTTATAGCACAGATACGCAGTATTTT. The V and J genes are TRBV4-1 and TRBJ2-3, with 11 nucleotides matching TRBD2. In germline, CDR1 is MGHRA, CDR2 YSYEKL. The CDR3 is 19 residues long. V shed 1 base, J shed 0 bases, and the junction held 9 bases outside the gene matches.

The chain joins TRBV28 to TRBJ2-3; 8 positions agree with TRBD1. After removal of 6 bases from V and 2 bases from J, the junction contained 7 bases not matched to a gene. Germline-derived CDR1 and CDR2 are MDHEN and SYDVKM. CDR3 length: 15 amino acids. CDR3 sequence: CASSEDRGFTDTQYF. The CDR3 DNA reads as TGTGCCAGCAGCGAAGACAGGGGTTTCACAGATACGCAGTATTTT.

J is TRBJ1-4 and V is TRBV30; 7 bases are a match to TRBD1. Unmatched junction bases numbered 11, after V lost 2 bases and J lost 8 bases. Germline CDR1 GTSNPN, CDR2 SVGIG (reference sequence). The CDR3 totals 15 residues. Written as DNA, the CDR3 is TGTGCCTGGAGTTACAACAGGGGTCTGGGCGAAAAACTGTTTTTT. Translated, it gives CAWSYNRGLGEKLFF.

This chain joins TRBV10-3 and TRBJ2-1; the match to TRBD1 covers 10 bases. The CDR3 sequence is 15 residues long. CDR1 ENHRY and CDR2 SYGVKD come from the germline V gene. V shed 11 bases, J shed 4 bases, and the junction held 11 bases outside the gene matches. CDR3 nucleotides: TGTGCCTCCCGGAAACCGGGACAGGGGTACAATGAGCAGTTCTTC. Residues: CASRKPGQGYNEQFF.

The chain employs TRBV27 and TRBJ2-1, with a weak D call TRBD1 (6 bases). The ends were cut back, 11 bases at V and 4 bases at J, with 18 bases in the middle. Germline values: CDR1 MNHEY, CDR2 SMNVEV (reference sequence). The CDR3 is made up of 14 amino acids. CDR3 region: CAAGKGERYNEQFF. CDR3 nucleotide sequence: TGTGCCGCTGGCAAGGGGGAGAGATACAATGAGCAGTTCTTC.

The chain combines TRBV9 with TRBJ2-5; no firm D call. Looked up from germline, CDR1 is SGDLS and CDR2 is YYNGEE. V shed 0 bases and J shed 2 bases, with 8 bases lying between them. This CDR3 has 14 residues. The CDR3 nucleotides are TGTGCCAGCAGCGTAGATCACCGGCAAGAGACCCAGTACTTC. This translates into CASSVDHRQETQYF.

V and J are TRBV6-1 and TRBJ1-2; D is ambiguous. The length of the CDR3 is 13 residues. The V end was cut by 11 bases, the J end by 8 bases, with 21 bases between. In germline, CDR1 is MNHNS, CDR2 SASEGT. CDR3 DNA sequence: TGTGCCTCGAGGGAGGTCGGACCGCGGGGCTACACCTTC. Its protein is CASREVGPRGYTF.

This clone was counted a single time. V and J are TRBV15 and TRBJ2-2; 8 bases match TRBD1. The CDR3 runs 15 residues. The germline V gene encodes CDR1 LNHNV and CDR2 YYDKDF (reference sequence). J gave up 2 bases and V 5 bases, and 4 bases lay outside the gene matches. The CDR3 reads CATSGDRINTGELFF. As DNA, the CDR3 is TGTGCCACCAGCGGGGACAGGATAAACACCGGGGAGCTGTTTTTT.

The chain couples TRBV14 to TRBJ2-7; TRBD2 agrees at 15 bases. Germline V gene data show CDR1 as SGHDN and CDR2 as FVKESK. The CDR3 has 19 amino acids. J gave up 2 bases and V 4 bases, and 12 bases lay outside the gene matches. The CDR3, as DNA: TGTGCCAGCAGCCCCTATCCGGGACTAGCGGGAGGTAACACCTACGAGCAGTACTTC. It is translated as CASSPYPGLAGGNTYEQYF.

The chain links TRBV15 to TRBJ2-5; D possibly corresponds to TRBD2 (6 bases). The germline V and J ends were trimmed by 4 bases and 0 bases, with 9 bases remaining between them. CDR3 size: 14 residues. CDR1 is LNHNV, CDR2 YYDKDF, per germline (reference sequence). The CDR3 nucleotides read TGTGCCACCAGCAAGCTAGCGTACCAAGAGACCCAGTACTTC. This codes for CATSKLAYQETQYF.

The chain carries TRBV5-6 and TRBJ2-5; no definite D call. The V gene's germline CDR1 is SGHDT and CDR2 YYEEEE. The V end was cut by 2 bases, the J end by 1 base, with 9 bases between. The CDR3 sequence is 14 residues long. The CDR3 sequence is CASSFTLIQETQYF. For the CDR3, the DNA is TGTGCCAGCAGCTTCACATTGATCCAAGAGACCCAGTACTTC. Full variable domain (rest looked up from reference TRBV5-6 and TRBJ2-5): DAGVTQSPTHLIKTRGQQVTLRCSPKSGHDTVSWYQQALGQGPQFIFQYYEEEERQRGNFPDRFSGHQFPNYSSELNVNALLLGDSALYLCASSFTLIQETQYFGPGTRLLVL.

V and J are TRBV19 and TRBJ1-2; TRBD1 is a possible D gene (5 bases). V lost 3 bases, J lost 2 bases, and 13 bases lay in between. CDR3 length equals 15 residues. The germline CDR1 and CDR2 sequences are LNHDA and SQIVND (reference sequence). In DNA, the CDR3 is TGTGCCAGTAGTATGGCGATAAGACAGAACTATGGCTACACCTTC. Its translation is CASSMAIRQNYGYTF.

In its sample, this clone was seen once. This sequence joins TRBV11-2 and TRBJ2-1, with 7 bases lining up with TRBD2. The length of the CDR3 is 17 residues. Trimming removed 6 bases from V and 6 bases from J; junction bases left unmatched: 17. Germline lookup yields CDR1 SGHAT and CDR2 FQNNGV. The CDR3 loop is CASRGRTGGKQGNEQFF. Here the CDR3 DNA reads TGTGCCAGCAGAGGGAGGACGGGAGGCAAGCAAGGCAATGAGCAGTTCTTC.

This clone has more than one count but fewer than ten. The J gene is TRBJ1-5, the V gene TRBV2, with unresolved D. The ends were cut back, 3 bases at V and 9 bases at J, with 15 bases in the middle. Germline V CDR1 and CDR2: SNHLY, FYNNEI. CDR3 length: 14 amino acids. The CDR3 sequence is CASSDRLVGSPQHF. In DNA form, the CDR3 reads TGTGCCAGCAGTGACCGACTGGTGGGTTCGCCCCAGCATTTT.

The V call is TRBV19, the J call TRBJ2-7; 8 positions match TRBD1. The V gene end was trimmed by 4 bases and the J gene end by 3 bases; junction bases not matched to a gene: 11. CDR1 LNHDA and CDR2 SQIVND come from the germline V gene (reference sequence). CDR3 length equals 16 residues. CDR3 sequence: CASSRRIGTGHYEQYF. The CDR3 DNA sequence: TGTGCCAGTAGTAGACGAATCGGGACAGGTCACTACGAGCAGTACTTC.

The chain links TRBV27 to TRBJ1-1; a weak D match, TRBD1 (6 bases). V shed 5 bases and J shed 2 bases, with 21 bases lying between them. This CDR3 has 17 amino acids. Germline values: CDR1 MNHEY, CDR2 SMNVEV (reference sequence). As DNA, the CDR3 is TGTGCCAGCAGTCCTCTCGACAGGCGACCGTATAACACTGAAGCTTTCTTT. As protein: CASSPLDRRPYNTEAFF.

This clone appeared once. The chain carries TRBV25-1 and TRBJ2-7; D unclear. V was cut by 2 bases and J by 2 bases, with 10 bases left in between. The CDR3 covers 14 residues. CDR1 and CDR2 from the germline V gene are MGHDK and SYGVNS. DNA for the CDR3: TGTGCCAGCAGTGAAGGGCCGCCGGCCTACGAGCAGTACTTC. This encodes CASSEGPPAYEQYF.

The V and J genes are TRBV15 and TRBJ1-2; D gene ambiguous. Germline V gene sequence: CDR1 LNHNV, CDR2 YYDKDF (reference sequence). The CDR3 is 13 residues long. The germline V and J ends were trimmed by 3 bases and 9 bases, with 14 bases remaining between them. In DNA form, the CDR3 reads TGTGCCACCAGCAGCATGTCCGGGGATAGCTACACCTTC. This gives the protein CATSSMSGDSYTF.

The CDR3 DNA reads TGTGCCAGCAGCTTAGTGTCCGTAGGGGCTAGCGGTTCCTACGAGCAGTACTTC. Its translation is CASSLVSVGASGSYEQYF. The gene calls are TRBV7-2 and TRBJ2-7; 7 bases map to TRBD2. Germline V CDR1 and CDR2: SGHTA, FQGNSA. The CDR3 covers 18 residues. The V gene end was trimmed by 1 base and the J gene end by 1 base; junction bases not matched to a gene: 13. Complete variable domain (other parts from reference TRBV7-2 and TRBJ2-7): GAGVSQSPSNKVTEKGKDVELRCDPISGHTALYWYRQSLGQGLEFLIYFQGNSAPDKSGLPSDRFSAERTGGSVSTLTIQRTQQEDSAVYLCASSLVSVGASGSYEQYFGPGTRLTVT.

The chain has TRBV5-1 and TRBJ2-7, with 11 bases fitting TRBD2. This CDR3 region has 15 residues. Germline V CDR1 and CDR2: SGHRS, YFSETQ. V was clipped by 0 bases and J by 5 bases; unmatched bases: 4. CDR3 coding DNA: TGCGCCAGCAGCTTGGTCGTGACTAGCGGGAACGAGCAGTACTTC. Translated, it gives CASSLVVTSGNEQYF. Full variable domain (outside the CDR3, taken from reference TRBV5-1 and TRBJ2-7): KAGVTQTPRYLIKTRGQQVTLSCSPISGHRSVSWYQQTPGQGLQFLFEYFSETQRNKGNFPGRFSGRQFSNSRSEMNVSTLELGDSALYLCASSLVVTSGNEQYFGPGTRLTVT.

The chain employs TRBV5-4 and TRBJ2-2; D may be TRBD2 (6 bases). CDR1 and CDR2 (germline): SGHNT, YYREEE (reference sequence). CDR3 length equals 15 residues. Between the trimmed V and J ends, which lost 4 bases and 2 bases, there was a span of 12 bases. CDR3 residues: CASSRTGANTGELFF. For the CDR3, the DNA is TGTGCCAGCAGCCGGACGGGAGCAAACACCGGGGAGCTGTTTTTT.